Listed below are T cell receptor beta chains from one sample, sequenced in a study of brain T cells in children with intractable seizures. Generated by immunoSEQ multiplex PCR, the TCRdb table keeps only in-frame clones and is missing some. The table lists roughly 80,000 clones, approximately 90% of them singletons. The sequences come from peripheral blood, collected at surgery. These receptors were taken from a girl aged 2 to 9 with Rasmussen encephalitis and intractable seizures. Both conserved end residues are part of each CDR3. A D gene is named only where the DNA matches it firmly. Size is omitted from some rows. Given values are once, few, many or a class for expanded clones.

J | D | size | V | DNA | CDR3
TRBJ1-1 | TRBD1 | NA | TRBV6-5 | TGTGCCAGCAGTAGCTACAGGGGTAGGGCTGAAGCTTTCTTT | CASSSYRGRAEAFF
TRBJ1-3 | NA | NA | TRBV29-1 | TGCAGCGCTCGTTTGGGGTCCGGAAACACCATATATTTT | CSARLGSGNTIYF
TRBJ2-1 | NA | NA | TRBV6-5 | TGTGCCAGCAGTTACCTTACGGTCTCCTCCTACAATGAGCAGTTCTTC | CASSYLTVSSYNEQFF
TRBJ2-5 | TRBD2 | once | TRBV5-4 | TGTGCCAGCAGCTCCTCCTCGCGCGGGAGGGTAGAGACCCAGTACTTC | CASSSSSRGRVETQYF
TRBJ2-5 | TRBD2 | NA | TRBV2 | TGTGCCAGCAGTGAGTTGCCAGCGGGGGGGCCGGTGGAGACCCAGTACTTC | CASSELPAGGPVETQYF
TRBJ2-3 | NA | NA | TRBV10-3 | TGTGCCATCAGTGAACGGACCCTCACAGATACGCAGTATTTT | CAISERTLTDTQYF
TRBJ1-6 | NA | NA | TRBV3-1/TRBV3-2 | TGTGCCAGCAGTAGCAGCTCCTATAATTCACCCCTCCACTTT | CASSSSSYNSPLHF
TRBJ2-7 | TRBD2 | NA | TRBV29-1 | TGCAGCGTTCGGCGACTAGCGGGCCGGTACGAGCAGTACTTC | CSVRRLAGRYEQYF
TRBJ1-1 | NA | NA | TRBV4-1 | TGCGCCAGCAGCCAAGTAGGACCGAACACTGAAGCTTTCTTT | CASSQVGPNTEAFF
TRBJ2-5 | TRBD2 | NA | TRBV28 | TGTGCCAGCAAATCTAGCGGGTTTCAAGAGACCCAGTACTTC | CASKSSGFQETQYF
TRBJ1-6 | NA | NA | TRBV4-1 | TGCGCCAGCAGCCAACCGGGGCCATCTAATTCACCCCTCCACTTT | CASSQPGPSNSPLHF
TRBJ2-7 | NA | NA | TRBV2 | TGTGCCAGCAGAACTCAGGGGACCTACGAGCAGTACTTC | CASRTQGTYEQYF
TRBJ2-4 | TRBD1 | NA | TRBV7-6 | TGTGCCAGCAGCTTAGCGACAGGGCAGGGAAACATTCAGTACTTC | CASSLATGQGNIQYF
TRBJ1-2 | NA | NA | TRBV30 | TGTGCCTGGACCCGGGCGGCTGGCTACACCTTC | CAWTRAAGYTF
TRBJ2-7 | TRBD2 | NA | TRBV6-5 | TGTGCCAGCAGCGTAGTCAGCGGGGACCCATACGAGCAGTACTTC | CASSVVSGDPYEQYF
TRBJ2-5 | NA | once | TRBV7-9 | TGTGCCAGCACCGTCCAAGGGGGGAGCGAGACCCAGTACTTC | CASTVQGGSETQYF
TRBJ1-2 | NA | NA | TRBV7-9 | TGTGCCAGCAGCCGAACGGCCGGGAAATGGCCCTATGGCTACACCTTC | CASSRTAGKWPYGYTF